Listed below are T cell receptor beta chains from one sample, sequenced in a study of cytomegalovirus exposure and HLA in healthy donors. TCRdb's copy holds only in-frame clones and misses some; the assay was immunoSEQ multiplex PCR. The repertoire holds about 170,000 clones, with approximately 89% as singletons. Source material: PBMCs. Source of these receptors: a woman between 18 and 29 years old in good health and CMV-seropositive. Each CDR3 is given with its conserved first and last residue. The D gene is left open where the match is weak. Some rows have no size entry. The others give once, few or many, or a class for an expanded clone.

-,-,TRBJ1-1,TRBV6-4,TGTGCCAGCAGTCAGGGAGGGTATAGCACTGAAGCTTTCTTT,CASSQGGYSTEAFF
-,TRBD2,TRBJ2-3,TRBV7-2,TGTGCCAGCGGGCGGGAGGCTTCCACAGATACGCAGTATTTT,CASGREASTDTQYF
-,TRBD2,TRBJ2-3,TRBV7-2,TGTGCCAGCAGCCCTAGCGGGTCCCCAGATACGCAGTATTTT,CASSPSGSPDTQYF
once,TRBD2,TRBJ2-3,TRBV5-1,TGCGCCAGCTCGGCGGGAGGGCCGACAGATACGCAGTATTTT,CASSAGGPTDTQYF
-,-,TRBJ2-7,TRBV9,TGTGCCAGCAGCGTAGGGGAAGGAGCGGGTTCTTCCTATGAGCAGTACTTC,CASSVGEGAGSSYEQYF
-,-,TRBJ2-5,TRBV18,TGTGCCAGCTCACCACAGGGGGTACAAGAGACCCAGTACTTC,CASSPQGVQETQYF
-,TRBD2,TRBJ2-7,TRBV9,TGTGCCAGCAGCCTATCCCCGGGACTAGCGCCTTACGAGCAGTACTTC,CASSLSPGLAPYEQYF
-,TRBD1,TRBJ1-5,TRBV5-1,TGCGCCAGCAGCCTCACAGGGGGTAGCAATCAGCCCCAGCATTTT,CASSLTGGSNQPQHF
few,TRBD2,TRBJ2-3,TRBV10-3,TGTGCCATCAGTGAGTCGTGGAGACTAGCGGGCACAGATACGCAGTATTTT,CAISESWRLAGTDTQYF
-,-,TRBJ2-2,TRBV30,TGTGCCTGGACTGTTACGGGGTCCACCGGGGAGCTGTTTTTT,CAWTVTGSTGELFF
-,-,TRBJ2-6,TRBV4-2,TGTGCCAGCAGCCTCACGAGCTCTGGGGCCAACGTCCTGACTTTC,CASSLTSSGANVLTF
-,-,TRBJ2-7,TRBV19,TGTGCCAGTAGTTCCCAGGGGCGCCCCTACGAGCAGTACTTC,CASSSQGRPYEQYF
-,-,TRBJ2-3,TRBV9,TGTGCCAGCAGCGTAGTTATGGCTGGTACGCAGTATTTT,CASSVVMAGTQYF
once,-,TRBJ2-3,TRBV6-5,TGTGCCAGCAGTTACGTGCGGCCGCCAAGAACAGATACGCAGTATTTT,CASSYVRPPRTDTQYF
-,TRBD1,TRBJ2-2,TRBV7-2,TGTGCCAGCAGCTTAGTCTGGACAGGGGAAGGGATCGGGGAGCTGTTTTTT,CASSLVWTGEGIGELFF
once,TRBD2,TRBJ2-7,TRBV19,TGTGCCAGTAGTACCGGGACTAGCGGGAGGCGCGAGCAGTACTTC,CASSTGTSGRREQYF
-,TRBD1,TRBJ1-2,TRBV4-2,TGTGCCAGCAGCCAGACAGGGGAGGCCTATGGCTACACCTTC,CASSQTGEAYGYTF
-,-,TRBJ1-3,TRBV29-1,TGCAGCGTTGAAGGGGGGGGGAACACCATATATTTT,CSVEGGGNTIYF
once,TRBD1,TRBJ2-5,TRBV5-1,TGCGCCAGCAGCTCACAGGGGGTACAAGAGACCCAGTACTTC,CASSSQGVQETQYF
-,TRBD1,TRBJ1-1,TRBV11-3,TGTGCCAGCAGCACGTGGACAGGGACGAACACTGAAGCTTTCTTT,CASSTWTGTNTEAFF
-,-,TRBJ1-5,TRBV30,TGTGCCTGGACGGGCGGGAGCAATCAGCCCCAGCATTTT,CAWTGGSNQPQHF
-,-,TRBJ1-1,TRBV18,TGTGCCAGCTCACCATTTTCCGGGGTCGGCACTGAAGCTTTCTTT,CASSPFSGVGTEAFF
-,-,TRBJ1-3,TRBV5-4,TGTGCCAGCAGCCCCGACAGCTCTGGAAACACCATATATTTT,CASSPDSSGNTIYF
-,-,TRBJ2-7,TRBV11-2,TGTGCCAGCAGCTTAACAGGGCTAGGGCCTTGGGACGAGCAGTACTTC,CASSLTGLGPWDEQYF
once,TRBD2,TRBJ2-3,TRBV6-6,TGTGCCAGCAGTTACTCGACTAGCGGGAGGGCAGATACGCAGTATTTT,CASSYSTSGRADTQYF